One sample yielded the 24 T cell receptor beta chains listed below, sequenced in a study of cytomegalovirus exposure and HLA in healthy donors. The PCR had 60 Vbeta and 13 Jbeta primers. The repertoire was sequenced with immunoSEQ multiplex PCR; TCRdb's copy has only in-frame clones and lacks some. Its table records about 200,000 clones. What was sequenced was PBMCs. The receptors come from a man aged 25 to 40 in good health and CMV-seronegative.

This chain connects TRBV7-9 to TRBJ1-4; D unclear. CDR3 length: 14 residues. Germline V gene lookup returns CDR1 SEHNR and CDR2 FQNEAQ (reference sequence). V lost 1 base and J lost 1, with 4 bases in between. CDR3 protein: CASSLGGTNEKLFF. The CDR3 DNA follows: TGTGCCAGCAGCTTAGGAGGAACTAATGAAAAACTGTTTTTT.

The CDR3 reads CASSHMTGTGMNTEAFF. CDR3 coding DNA: TGCGCCAGCAGCCATATGACCGGGACAGGAATGAACACTGAAGCTTTCTTT. The rearrangement uses TRBV5-1 and TRBJ1-1; 8 nucleotides line up with TRBD1. This CDR3 has 17 amino acids. Germline V lookup: CDR1 SGHRS, CDR2 YFSETQ. The junction had 11 bases not matched to a gene; V was cut back by 4 bases and J by 0 bases.

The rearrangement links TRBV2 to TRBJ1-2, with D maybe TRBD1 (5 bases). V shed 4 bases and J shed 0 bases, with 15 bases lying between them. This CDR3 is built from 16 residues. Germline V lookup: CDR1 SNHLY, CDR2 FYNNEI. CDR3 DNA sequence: TGTGCCAGCAGTGGGACCGGAGGGGTCTCTAACTATGGCTACACCTTC. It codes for CASSGTGGVSNYGYTF.

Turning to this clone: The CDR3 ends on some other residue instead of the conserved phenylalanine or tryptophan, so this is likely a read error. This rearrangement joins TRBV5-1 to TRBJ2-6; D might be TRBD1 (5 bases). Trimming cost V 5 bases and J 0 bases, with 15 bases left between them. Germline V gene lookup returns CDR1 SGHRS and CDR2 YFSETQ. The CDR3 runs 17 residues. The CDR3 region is CASSSPTGYSGANVLTS. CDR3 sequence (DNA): TGCGCCAGCAGTTCCCCCACAGGCTACTCTGGGGCCAACGTCCTGACTTCC.

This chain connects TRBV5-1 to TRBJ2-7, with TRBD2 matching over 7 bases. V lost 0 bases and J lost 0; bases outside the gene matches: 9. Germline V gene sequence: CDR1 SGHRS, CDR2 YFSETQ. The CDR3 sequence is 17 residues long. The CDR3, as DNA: TGCGCCAGCAGCTTGGTAGAGGGAGGGTTTAGCTCCTACGAGCAGTACTTC. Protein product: CASSLVEGGFSSYEQYF.

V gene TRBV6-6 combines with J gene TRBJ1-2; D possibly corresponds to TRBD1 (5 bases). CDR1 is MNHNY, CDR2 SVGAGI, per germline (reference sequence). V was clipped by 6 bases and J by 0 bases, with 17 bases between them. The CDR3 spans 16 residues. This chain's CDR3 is CASSQPRGGSNYGYTF. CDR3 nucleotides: TGTGCCAGCAGCCAGCCCCGGGGGGGGTCTAACTATGGCTACACCTTC.

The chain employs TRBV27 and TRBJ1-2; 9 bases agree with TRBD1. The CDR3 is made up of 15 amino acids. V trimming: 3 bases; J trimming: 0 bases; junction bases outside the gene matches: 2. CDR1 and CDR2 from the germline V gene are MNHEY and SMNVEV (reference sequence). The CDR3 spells CASSLGTGSNYGYTF. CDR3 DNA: TGTGCCAGCAGTTTGGGGACAGGGTCTAACTATGGCTACACCTTC.

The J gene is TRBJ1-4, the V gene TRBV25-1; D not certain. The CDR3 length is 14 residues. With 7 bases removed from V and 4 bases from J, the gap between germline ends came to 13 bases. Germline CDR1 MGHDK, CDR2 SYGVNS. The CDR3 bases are TGTGCCAGCACCAGTCGTAGCGTTAATGAAAAACTGTTTTTT. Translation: CASTSRSVNEKLFF.

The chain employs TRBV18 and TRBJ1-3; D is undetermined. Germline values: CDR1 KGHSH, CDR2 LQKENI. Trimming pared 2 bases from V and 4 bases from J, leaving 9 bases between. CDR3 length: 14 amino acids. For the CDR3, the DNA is TGTGCCAGCTCACCAGCACAGAACGGAAACACCATATATTTT. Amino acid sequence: CASSPAQNGNTIYF.

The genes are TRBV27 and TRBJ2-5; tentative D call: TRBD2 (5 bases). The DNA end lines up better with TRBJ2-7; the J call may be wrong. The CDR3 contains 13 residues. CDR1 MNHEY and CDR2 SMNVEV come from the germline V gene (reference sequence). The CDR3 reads CASSLRGPYEQYF. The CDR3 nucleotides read TGTGCCAGCAGTTTACGGGGTCCCTACGAGCAGTACTTC.

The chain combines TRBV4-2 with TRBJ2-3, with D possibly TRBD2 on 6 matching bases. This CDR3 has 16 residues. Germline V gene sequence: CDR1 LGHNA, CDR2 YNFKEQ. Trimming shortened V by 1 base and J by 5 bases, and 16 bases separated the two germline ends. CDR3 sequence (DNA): TGTGCCAGCAGCCAAGGGAGTGGGGGAGGCGGAGATACGCAGTATTTT. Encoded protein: CASSQGSGGGGDTQYF.

CDR3 coding DNA: TGTGCCAGCAGTAGCCACAGTCACTATGGCTACACCTTC. It translates to CASSSHSHYGYTF. V gene TRBV6-6 combines with J gene TRBJ1-2, with D hard to call. CDR1 is MNHNY, CDR2 SVGAGI, per germline (reference sequence). This CDR3 is built from 13 residues. Trimming left V 5 bases short and J 3 bases short, with 10 bases between.

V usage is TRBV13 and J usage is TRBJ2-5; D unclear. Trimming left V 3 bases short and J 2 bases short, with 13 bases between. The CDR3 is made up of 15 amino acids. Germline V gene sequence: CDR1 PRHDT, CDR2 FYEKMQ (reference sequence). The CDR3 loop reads CASSFTPRPQETQYF. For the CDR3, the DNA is TGTGCCAGCAGCTTCACCCCTAGACCTCAAGAGACCCAGTACTTC. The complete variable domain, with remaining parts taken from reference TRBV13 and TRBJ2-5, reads AAGVIQSPRHLIKEKRETATLKCYPIPRHDTVYWYQQGPGQDPQFLISFYEKMQSDKGSIPDRFSAQQFSDYHSELNMSSLELGDSALYFCASSFTPRPQETQYFGPGTRLLVL.

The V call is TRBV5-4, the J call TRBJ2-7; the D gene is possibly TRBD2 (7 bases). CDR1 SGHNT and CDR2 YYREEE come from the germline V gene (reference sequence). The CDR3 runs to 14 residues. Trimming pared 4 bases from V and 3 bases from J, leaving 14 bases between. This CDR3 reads CASSPQRGGYEQYF. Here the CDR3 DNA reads TGTGCCAGCAGCCCCCAAAGGGGGGGCTACGAGCAGTACTTC.

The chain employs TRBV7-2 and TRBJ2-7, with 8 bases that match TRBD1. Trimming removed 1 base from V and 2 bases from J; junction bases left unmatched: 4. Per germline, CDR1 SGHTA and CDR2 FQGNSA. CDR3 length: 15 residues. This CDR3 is CASSLDRDRTYEQYF. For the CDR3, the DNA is TGTGCCAGCAGCTTAGACCGGGACAGGACCTACGAGCAGTACTTC.

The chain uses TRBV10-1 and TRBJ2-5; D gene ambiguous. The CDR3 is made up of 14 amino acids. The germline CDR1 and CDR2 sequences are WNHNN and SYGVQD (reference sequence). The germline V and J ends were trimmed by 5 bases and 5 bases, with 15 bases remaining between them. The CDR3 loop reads CASSKKSGLETQYF. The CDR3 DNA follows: TGCGCCAGCAGTAAAAAAAGTGGGCTGGAGACCCAGTACTTC.

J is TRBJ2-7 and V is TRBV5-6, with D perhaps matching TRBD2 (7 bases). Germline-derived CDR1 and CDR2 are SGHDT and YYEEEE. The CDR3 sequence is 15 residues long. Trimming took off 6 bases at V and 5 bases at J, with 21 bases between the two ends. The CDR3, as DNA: TGTGCCAGCACCACCGAAGGGGAGGGGACAAACGAGCAGTACTTC. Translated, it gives CASTTEGEGTNEQYF.

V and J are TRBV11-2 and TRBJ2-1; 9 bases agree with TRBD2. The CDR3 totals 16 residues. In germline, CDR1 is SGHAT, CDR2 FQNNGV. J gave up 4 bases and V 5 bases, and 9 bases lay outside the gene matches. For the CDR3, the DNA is TGTGCCAGCAGCCCCCAGGCTGCGGGGGGGTACAATGAGCAGTTCTTC. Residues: CASSPQAAGGYNEQFF.

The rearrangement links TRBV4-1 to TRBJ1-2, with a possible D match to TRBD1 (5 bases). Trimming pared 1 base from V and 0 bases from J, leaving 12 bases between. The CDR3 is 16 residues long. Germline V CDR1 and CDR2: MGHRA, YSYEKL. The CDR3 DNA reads TGCGCCAGCAGCCAAGGTGGCGGGGGGACTAACTATGGCTACACCTTC. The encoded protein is CASSQGGGGTNYGYTF.

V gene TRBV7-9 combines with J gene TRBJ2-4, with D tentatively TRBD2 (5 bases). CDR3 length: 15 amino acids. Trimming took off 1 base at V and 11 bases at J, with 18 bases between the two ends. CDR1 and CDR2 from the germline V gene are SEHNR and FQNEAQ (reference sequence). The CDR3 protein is CASSLESLLVGVQYF. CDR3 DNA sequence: TGTGCCAGCAGCTTAGAGTCCCTACTAGTTGGGGTTCAGTACTTC.

This CDR3 is CASRGAGPSSGNTIYF. CDR3 sequence (DNA): TGTGCCAGTAGGGGAGCAGGTCCTTCCTCTGGAAACACCATATATTTT. The chain recombines TRBV19 with TRBJ1-3, with D unresolved. CDR3 size: 16 residues. Trimming removed 6 bases from V and 0 bases from J, with 15 bases in between. Germline CDR1 LNHDA, CDR2 SQIVND (reference sequence).

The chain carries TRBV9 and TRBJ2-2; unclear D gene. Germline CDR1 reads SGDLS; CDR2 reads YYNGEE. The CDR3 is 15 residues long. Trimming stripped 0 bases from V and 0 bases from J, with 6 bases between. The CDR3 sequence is CASSVGGSNTGELFF. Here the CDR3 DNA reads TGTGCCAGCAGCGTAGGCGGTTCGAACACCGGGGAGCTGTTTTTT.

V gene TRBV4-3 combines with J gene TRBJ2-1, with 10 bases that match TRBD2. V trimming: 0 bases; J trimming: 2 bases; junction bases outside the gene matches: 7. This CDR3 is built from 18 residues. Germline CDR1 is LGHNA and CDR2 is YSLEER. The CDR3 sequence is CASSQESLAGYPYNEQFF. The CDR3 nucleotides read TGCGCCAGCAGCCAAGAGTCACTAGCGGGGTACCCCTACAATGAGCAGTTCTTC.

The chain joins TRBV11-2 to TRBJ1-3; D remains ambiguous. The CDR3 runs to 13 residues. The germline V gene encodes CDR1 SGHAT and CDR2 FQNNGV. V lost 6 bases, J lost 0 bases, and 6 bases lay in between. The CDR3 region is CASRTNSGNTIYF. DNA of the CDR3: TGTGCCAGCAGGACAAACTCTGGAAACACCATATATTTT.